Presented here are 8 T cell receptor beta chains from one specimen sequenced in a study of T cells in Graves' hyperthyroidism and ophthalmopathy. Researchers took RNA transcripts and amplified the TCR beta CDR3 regions from them. Primed by the HTBI set, a first-round RT-PCR was run on the TCR CDR3. MiXCR, run by TCRdb on the multiplex PCR reads, gives a single entry per CDR3 protein. The sample shows nearly 600,000 distinct CDR3 sequences, 13% to 15% of them seen only once. The sample consisted of blood. These receptors were collected from a woman aged 18-30 years with Graves' ophthalmopathy.

This clonotype was picked up many times. The V call is TRBV12-3 or TRBV12-4, the J call TRBJ2-7, with TRBD2 as a possible D gene (5 bases). Trimming took off 1 base at V and 3 bases at J, with 10 bases between the two ends. CDR3 size: 14 residues. The CDR3 spells CASSLGPGSYEQYF. The CDR3 nucleotides are TGTGCCAGCAGTTTAGGACCGGGAAGCTACGAGCAGTACTTC.

This clonotype was seen ten or more times. V and J are TRBV7-2 and TRBJ1-3; D is unclear. The V end lost 1 base, the J end lost 1 base, and 5 bases lay between the germline ends. This CDR3 has 14 residues. CDR1 is SGHTA, CDR2 FQGNSA, per germline. Here the CDR3 reads CASSLGGSGNTIYF. For the CDR3, the DNA is TGTGCCAGCAGCTTAGGGGGTTCTGGAAACACCATATATTTT.

The chain carries TRBV3-1 and TRBJ2-7; 7 bases are a match to TRBD1. The CDR3 covers 17 residues. The ends lost 8 bases at V and 0 bases at J; junction bases unmatched: 16. Germline CDR1 is LGHDT and CDR2 is YNNKEL (reference sequence). This CDR3 is CASSPPLGTGASYEQYF. The CDR3 nucleotides are TGTGCCAGCTCACCACCTCTTGGAACAGGGGCCTCCTACGAGCAGTACTTC.

The sample holds many counts of this clonotype. The rearrangement uses TRBV12-3 or TRBV12-4 and TRBJ2-3; D is possibly TRBD2 (7 bases). V gave up 8 bases and J gave up 1 base, with 16 bases separating them. There are 15 residues in the CDR3. CDR3: CASPPRGAGTDTQYF. The CDR3 coding sequence is TGTGCCAGCCCGCCTCGGGGGGCGGGCACAGATACGCAGTATTTT.

This clonotype showed up many times. The V call is TRBV6-1, the J call TRBJ2-4; D may match TRBD1 or TRBD2 (5 bases each). Trimming shortened V by 7 bases and J by 1 base, and 14 bases separated the two germline ends. Germline CDR1 reads MNHNS; CDR2 reads SASEGT. The CDR3 spans 15 residues. In DNA, the CDR3 is TGTGCCAGCATGCAGGGCGAGGGGGCCAAAAACATTCAGTACTTC. It translates to CASMQGEGAKNIQYF.

This clonotype has ten or more counts. The chain joins TRBV6-2 or TRBV6-3 to TRBJ1-5; TRBD1 might be the D (5 bases). The CDR3 is made up of 13 amino acids. Germline CDR1 reads MNHEY; CDR2 reads SVGEGT. Trimming took 7 bases from V and 5 from J, leaving 12 bases between them. Here the CDR3 reads CASTSSRDQPQHF. The CDR3 nucleotides are TGTGCCAGCACCTCCTCCAGGGATCAGCCCCAGCATTTT.

The sample holds many counts of this clonotype. This chain links TRBV7-9 with TRBJ2-1; 8 bases fit TRBD2. V shed 4 bases, J shed 6 bases, and the junction held 14 bases outside the gene matches. Germline CDR1 is SEHNR and CDR2 is FQNEAQ (reference sequence). The CDR3 is 17 amino acids. For the CDR3, the DNA is TGTGCCAGCAGCTCCCCCAATGCCCTCGGGGGGGGCAATGAGCAGTTCTTC. This codes for CASSSPNALGGGNEQFF.

This clonotype was seen a handful of times. The chain is built from TRBV6-1 and TRBJ2-6, with D possibly TRBD2 on 6 matching bases. The CDR3 contains 15 residues. The germline V and J ends were trimmed by 7 bases and 1 base, with 11 bases remaining between them. Germline V gene sequence: CDR1 MNHNS, CDR2 SASEGT. The CDR3 nucleotides read TGTGCCAGCATCTCCGGGGGTTCTGGGGCCAACGTCCTGACTTTC. Translating gives CASISGGSGANVLTF.